The 16 T cell receptor beta chains given below trace back to one sample, sequenced in a study of read filtering for tumor transcriptome and immune sequencing. This library used roughly 0.4 ug RNA and molecular barcoded adaptors spanning alpha/delta and beta/gamma chains. TCRdb reprocessed the reads via MiXCR and lists one record per CDR3 protein. Found here are tens of thousands of distinct CDR3 sequences, about 13% of them singletons; the top ten hold 6.5% to 8.5%. Source material: a population of CD138-negative cells sorted from bone marrow. These receptor sequences come from a donor aged 40 or older with multiple myeloma.

Ten or more counts support this clonotype. The chain joins TRBV6-2 or TRBV6-3 to TRBJ2-7; TRBD1 aligns across 7 bases. The CDR3 loop spans 18 amino acids. The J segment lost 2 bases and the V segment lost 4 bases, leaving 17 bases of the junction unmatched. Per the germline V gene, CDR1 is MNHEY and CDR2 is SVGEGT. CDR3 bases: TGTGCCAGCAGTTCGAGCCCCCACAGGGGCCTTTCGACCTACGAGCAGTACTTC. Its protein is CASSSSPHRGLSTYEQYF.

A few counts support this clonotype. The DNA of the CDR3 is TGTGCCAGCAGTTTAGCGAGGGGTCTGGTGGACGTGCAGTACTTC. This sequence encodes CASSLARGLVDVQYF. This sequence joins TRBV12-3 or TRBV12-4 and TRBJ2-7; D tentatively reads TRBD1 or TRBD2 (5 bases each). V dropped 0 bases and J dropped 9 bases, with 18 bases sitting between them. There are 15 residues in the CDR3.

This clonotype was seen only once. The rearrangement joins TRBV7-9 to TRBJ2-7, with no clear D. Trimming left V 5 bases short and J 2 bases short, with 13 bases between. The CDR3 spans 14 residues. CDR1 and CDR2 (germline): SEHNR, FQNEAQ (reference sequence). CDR3 loop: CASSPIAKTYEQYF. Here the CDR3 DNA reads TGTGCCAGCAGCCCCATAGCAAAAACCTACGAGCAGTACTTC.

This clonotype has more than one count but fewer than ten. This could be a read error, since a much larger clone is one nucleotide away. The rearrangement joins TRBV6-6 to TRBJ1-1; D is perhaps TRBD1 (5 bases). V was pared by 3 bases and J by 6 bases, with 32 bases between. Germline V gene lookup returns CDR1 MNHNY and CDR2 SVGAGI (reference sequence). There are 20 residues in the CDR3. The CDR3 reads CASSYWVLRDHREIYAEAFF. The CDR3 DNA follows: TGTGCCAGCAGTTATTGGGTTCTCAGGGACCATCGTGAAATTTACGCTGAAGCTTTCTTT.

This clonotype appeared many times. The chain couples TRBV7-8 to TRBJ2-3; D is unclear. The CDR3 is 13 residues long. Germline CDR1 is SGHVS and CDR2 is FQNEAQ. Deletions cut 5 bases from V and 4 bases from J, with 10 bases between. CDR3 nucleotides: TGTGCCAGCAGCGCCGGAAGCCCAGATACGCAGTATTTT. It yields the protein CASSAGSPDTQYF.

This clonotype was picked up many times. V and J are TRBV20-1 and TRBJ1-2; a weak D match, TRBD1 (5 bases). The CDR3 extends over 15 amino acids. Germline CDR1 is DFQATT and CDR2 is SNEGSKA (reference sequence). Deletions cut 6 bases from V and 7 bases from J, with 24 bases between. Here the CDR3 reads CSASIPWGEVAGYTF. The CDR3 DNA sequence: TGCAGTGCAAGCATCCCGTGGGGGGAGGTCGCTGGCTACACCTTC.

This clonotype was detected many times. The rearrangement joins TRBV20-1 to TRBJ2-7; 9 bases are shared with TRBD2. CDR1 and CDR2 (germline): DFQATT, SNEGSKA (reference sequence). CDR3 length equals 15 residues. V lost 0 bases and J lost 6; bases outside the gene matches: 9. The CDR3 loop reads CSARDERLAVGEQYF. The CDR3, as DNA: TGCAGTGCTAGAGATGAGCGACTAGCGGTGGGCGAGCAGTACTTC.

The V and J genes are TRBV6-5 and TRBJ1-1, with D perhaps matching TRBD1 (6 bases). CDR3 length equals 14 residues. CDR1 and CDR2 from the germline V gene are MNHEY and SVGAGI. Between the trimmed V and J ends, which lost 11 bases and 4 bases, there was a span of 20 bases. The CDR3 DNA sequence: TGTGCCGGCACGGGAGGGGGTAGGAGCACTGAAGCTTTCTTT. This gives the protein CAGTGGGRSTEAFF.

This clonotype was detected a few times. The chain recombines TRBV5-1 with TRBJ2-5; perhaps TRBD2 as D (6 bases). The CDR3 length is 14 residues. The V and J ends lost 5 bases and 4 bases respectively, with 15 bases between them. The germline V gene has CDR1 SGHRS and CDR2 YFSETQ. CDR3 in DNA: TGCGCCAGCAGGTGGGGACTCTCCGGAGAGACCCAGTACTTC. This translates into CASRWGLSGETQYF.

This clonotype was counted many times. CDR3 protein: CSVGGTSNRPYEQYF. CDR3 DNA: TGCAGCGTGGGCGGGACATCCAATAGACCCTACGAGCAGTACTTC. This rearrangement joins TRBV29-1 to TRBJ2-7; either TRBD1 or TRBD2 may supply D (6 bases each). Trimming took off 6 bases at V and 2 bases at J, with 20 bases between the two ends. This CDR3 has 15 amino acids. Germline V lookup: CDR1 SQVTM, CDR2 ANQGSEA.

This clonotype was counted at least ten times. The gene calls are TRBV20-1 and TRBJ2-7; no reliable D call. With 5 bases removed from V and 3 bases from J, the gap between germline ends came to 11 bases. Germline V CDR1 and CDR2: DFQATT, SNEGSKA (reference sequence). This CDR3 comprises 12 residues. CDR3 sequence (DNA): TGCAGTGCTTCGCCGCTAGACTACGAGCAGTACTTC. Its translation: CSASPLDYEQYF.

This clonotype was detected ten times or more. The rearrangement uses TRBV28 and TRBJ2-7; 7 bases are shared with TRBD1. Trimming cost V 2 bases and J 0 bases; bases outside gene matches: 4. The CDR3 extends over 15 amino acids. Germline V gene sequence: CDR1 MDHEN, CDR2 SYDVKM. CDR3 loop: CASSLPGGVSYEQYF. As DNA, the CDR3 is TGTGCCAGCAGTTTACCAGGGGGTGTCTCCTACGAGCAGTACTTC.

This clonotype was seen more than once but under ten times. This chain's CDR3 is CASSQDQQGAQIPEQFF. The CDR3 nucleotides are TGCGCCAGCAGCCAAGATCAACAGGGGGCGCAAATACCTGAGCAGTTCTTC. The V call is TRBV4-1, the J call TRBJ2-1, with TRBD1 matching 9 bases. Unmatched junction bases numbered 12, after V lost 0 bases and J lost 9 bases. This CDR3 region has 17 residues. Germline CDR1 MGHRA, CDR2 YSYEKL.

Note on this clonotype: This sequence may be a read error, since a much larger clone differs from it by one base. The final CDR3 position lacks the conserved phenylalanine or tryptophan, pointing to a likely read error. The chain couples TRBV11-3 to TRBJ2-7; 8 nucleotides align to TRBD2. The CDR3 consists of 16 residues. Per germline, CDR1 SGHNT and CDR2 YENEEA. V was clipped by 0 bases and J by 3 bases; unmatched bases: 7. CDR3 sequence reads: CASSLERTGGDYEQYL. The CDR3 DNA is TGTGCCAGCAGCTTAGAACGGACCGGGGGGGACTACGAGCAGTACCTC.

A remark on this clonotype: A far larger clone is one base from this, pointing to a likely read error. The chain uses TRBV5-1 and TRBJ1-6; no firm D call. Matching the DNA end better, TRBJ1-1 makes the J call doubtful. Germline CDR1 is SGHRS and CDR2 is YFSETQ. CDR3 length: 13 amino acids. CDR3 in DNA: TGCGCCAGCAGAAAAACTTTGGGAACTGATGCTTTCTTT. It encodes CASRKTLGTDAFF.

This clonotype was seen more than once but under ten times. V usage is TRBV3-1 and J usage is TRBJ1-2; D is undetermined. Looked up from germline, CDR1 is LGHDT and CDR2 is YNNKEL (reference sequence). The length of the CDR3 is 17 residues. V lost 8 bases, J lost 4 bases, and 26 bases lay in between. CDR3 in amino acids: CASRRFRQPPAGYGYTF. The CDR3 DNA reads as TGTGCCAGCCGCCGGTTTCGGCAACCCCCTGCCGGCTATGGCTACACCTTC.